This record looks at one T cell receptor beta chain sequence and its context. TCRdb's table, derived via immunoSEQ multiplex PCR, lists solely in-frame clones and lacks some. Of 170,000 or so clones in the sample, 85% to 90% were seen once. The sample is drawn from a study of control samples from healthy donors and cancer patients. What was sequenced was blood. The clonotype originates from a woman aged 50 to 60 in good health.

CDR3 region: CASSLNSGGTTEEQFF. The CDR3 DNA reads as TGTGCCAGCAGCTTAAATTCCGGCGGGACCACGGAGGAGCAGTTCTTC. V is TRBV7-3 and J is TRBJ2-1, with D tentatively TRBD2 (6 bases). Trimming left V 1 base short and J 10 bases short, with 20 bases between. CDR1 and CDR2 from the germline V gene are SGHTA and FQGTGA. The CDR3 length is 16 residues.